These 8 T cell receptor beta chains were all obtained from the same sample, sequenced in a study of blood T cell repertoires in COVID-19. Using immunoSEQ multiplex PCR, the repertoire was profiled, and TCRdb retains in-frame clones only, with some absent. The sample has roughly 230,000 clones; 80% to 85% are singletons. Sequenced material: peripheral blood. The receptor set was obtained from a woman of 80 years or more with COVID-19, enrolled during active disease.

The rearrangement uses TRBV28 and TRBJ2-1; 8 bases fit TRBD2. Germline-derived CDR1 and CDR2 are MDHEN and SYDVKM. The CDR3 has 16 residues. V was pared by 5 bases and J by 2 bases, with 8 bases of the junction left unmatched. CDR3: CASSGDGRGAYNEQFF. For the CDR3, the DNA is TGTGCCAGCAGTGGGGATGGGCGGGGGGCCTACAATGAGCAGTTCTTC.

The chain recombines TRBV12-3 or TRBV12-4 with TRBJ1-5; 7 bases agree with TRBD1. The CDR3 spans 13 residues. The junction had 7 bases not matched to a gene; V was cut back by 5 bases and J by 9 bases. CDR3 protein: CASSGQANSPQHF. CDR3 DNA: TGTGCCAGCAGTGGACAGGCTAATTCGCCCCAGCATTTT.

V gene TRBV3-1 (or the pseudogene TRBV3-2) combines with J gene TRBJ2-3, with D hard to call. The CDR3 consists of 11 residues. Per the germline V gene, CDR1 is LGHDT and CDR2 is YNNKEL (reference sequence). Between the trimmed V and J ends, which lost 5 bases and 7 bases, there was a span of 7 bases. The chain's CDR3 is CASSEVYTQYF. For the CDR3, the DNA is TGTGCCAGCAGCGAAGTATATACGCAGTATTTT.

V and J are TRBV3-1 (or the pseudogene TRBV3-2) and TRBJ1-4; no clear D gene. The CDR3 sequence is 15 residues long. Trimming removed 0 bases at V and 0 bases at J, with 5 bases between. CDR1 is LGHDT, CDR2 YNNKEL, per germline (reference sequence). The chain's CDR3 is CASSQDHATNEKLFF. CDR3 coding DNA: TGTGCCAGCAGCCAAGACCATGCAACTAATGAAAAACTGTTTTTT.

V and J are TRBV5-5 and TRBJ1-4; 7 bases fit TRBD1. The ends lost 4 bases at V and 2 bases at J; junction bases unmatched: 5. The CDR3 is 15 residues long. CDR1 and CDR2 (germline): SGHKS, YYEKEE (reference sequence). The CDR3: CASSIPGGTNEKLFF. For the CDR3, the DNA is TGTGCCAGCAGCATCCCAGGGGGTACTAATGAAAAACTGTTTTTT. Full variable domain (outside the CDR3, taken from reference TRBV5-5 and TRBJ1-4): DAGVTQSPTHLIKTRGQQVTLRCSPISGHKSVSWYQQVLGQGPQFIFQYYEKEERGRGNFPDRFSARQFPNYSSELNVNALLLGDSALYLCASSIPGGTNEKLFFGSGTQLSVL.

The chain couples TRBV2 to TRBJ1-2; D unclear. The V gene lost 7 bases and the J gene lost 7 bases, with 16 bases spanning the gap. The CDR3 totals 13 residues. The germline V gene encodes CDR1 SNHLY and CDR2 FYNNEI. CDR3 protein: CASTLTEVRGYTF. DNA of the CDR3: TGTGCCAGCACGTTGACCGAGGTTCGTGGCTACACCTTC.

This CDR3 is CASSPDSYGYTF. In DNA, the CDR3 is TGTGCCAGCTCACCAGACAGCTATGGCTACACCTTC. The rearrangement links TRBV18 to TRBJ1-2; D is possibly TRBD1 (5 bases). V was pared by 2 bases and J by 4 bases, with 5 bases between. The germline gives CDR1 KGHSH, CDR2 LQKENI. This CDR3 has 12 amino acids. The full variable domain, its missing parts supplied by reference TRBV18 and TRBJ1-2, is NAGVMQNPRHLVRRRGQEARLRCSPMKGHSHVYWYRQLPEEGLKFMVYLQKENIIDESGMPKERFSAEFPKEGPSILRIQQVVRGDSAAYFCASSPDSYGYTFGSGTRLTVV.

This chain uses TRBV11-2 with TRBJ1-5, with D perhaps matching TRBD1 (6 bases). Germline loops: CDR1 SGHAT, CDR2 FQNNGV. CDR3 size: 14 residues. The V gene lost 4 bases and the J gene lost 11 bases, with 18 bases spanning the gap. This chain's CDR3 is CASSSLQGRGAQHF. In nucleotides, the CDR3 is TGTGCCAGCAGCTCCCTACAGGGCCGGGGGGCCCAGCATTTT.